This T cell receptor (beta chain) was identified during a study of blood T cell repertoires in COVID-19. This clone has just a few counts. In germline, CDR1 is MNHEY, CDR2 SVGAGI. The CDR3 runs to 15 residues. Trimming at V came to 0 bases and at J to 2 bases, leaving 2 bases not matched to a gene. Sequenced by immunoSEQ multiplex PCR; TCRdb stores in-frame clones only, minus some. The data hold around 240,000 clones, with approximately 84% observed a single time. The chain couples TRBV6-5 to TRBJ2-7; 9 bases are shared with TRBD1. This TCR derives from a man in his forties with acute or convalescent COVID-19. The material sequenced was peripheral blood. The CDR3 coding sequence is TGTGCCAGCAGTTACTCCGGGACAGGGACCTACGAGCAGTACTTC. Protein sequence: CASSYSGTGTYEQYF.